A single sample is the source of the 12 T cell receptor beta chains below, sequenced in a study of tumor-infiltrating lymphocytes in primary liver carcinoma. cDNA specific to TCR beta was made from 450 to 650 ng of total RNA, with a constant-region primer employed for priming. For TCR beta, libraries were produced by three nested multiplex PCR rounds using slightly modified ARM-PCR. It was with TRBV1-TRBV30 forward primers and a C-beta reverse primer that the first two PCR rounds were run, at about 10 cycles each. Via MiXCR, TCRdb re-called the multiplex PCR reads, giving one row per CDR3 protein. The repertoire includes 80,000 to 100,000 distinct CDR3 sequences, roughly 70% of them detected once, and about 27% sits in the top ten. The study co-extracted DNA and RNA from around 20-30 mg of unsorted bulk tissue. The sequenced sample was tumor-adjacent normal liver tissue. These receptor sequences come from a man between 35 and 55 years old with primary liver carcinoma and hepatitis B virus infection.

This clonotype occurred many times. The V and J genes are TRBV6-1 and TRBJ2-3, with 13 nucleotides matching TRBD2. Germline CDR1 MNHNS, CDR2 SASEGT. After removal of 8 bases from V and 2 bases from J, the junction contained 7 bases not matched to a gene. This CDR3 region has 16 residues. The chain's CDR3 is CASGGGLAGTTDTQYF. The CDR3 coding sequence is TGTGCCAGCGGAGGGGGACTAGCGGGGACCACAGATACGCAGTATTTT.

The V call is TRBV5-1, the J call TRBJ2-5; D remains ambiguous. There are 15 residues in the CDR3. The germline gives CDR1 SGHRS, CDR2 YFSETQ. V was shortened by 4 bases and J by 2 bases, with 15 bases between the two germline ends. The CDR3, as DNA: TGCGCCAGCAGCCCCACCCCGTTGATACAAGAGACCCAGTACTTC. This encodes CASSPTPLIQETQYF. Supplemented by reference TRBV5-1 and TRBJ2-5, the full variable domain reads KAGVTQTPRYLIKTRGQQVTLSCSPISGHRSVSWYQQTPGQGLQFLFEYFSETQRNKGNFPGRFSGRQFSNSRSEMNVSTLELGDSALYLCASSPTPLIQETQYFGPGTRLLVL.

Notes on this clonotype: A much bigger clone sits one base away, suggesting this may be a read error. The chain joins TRBV7-8 to TRBJ2-3, with TRBD2 matching over 10 bases. This CDR3 spans 17 amino acids. Germline V gene sequence: CDR1 SGHVS, CDR2 FQNEAQ. CDR3: CTSSPRLAGEVTDTQYF. Written as DNA, the CDR3 is TGTACCAGCAGCCCCCGACTAGCGGGTGAGGTCACAGATACGCAGTATTTT.

On this clonotype: A read error is likely, as this CDR3 ends without the conserved phenylalanine or tryptophan. This chain joins TRBV6-5 and TRBJ1-6; possible D gene TRBD1, 6 bases. Germline V gene data show CDR1 as MNHEY and CDR2 as SVGAGI. The CDR3 runs 18 residues. Trimming left V 9 bases short and J 0 bases short, with 21 bases between. This CDR3 reads CASCYFSGGGSYNSPLHL. The CDR3 DNA follows: TGTGCCAGTTGTTACTTTTCGGGAGGGGGCTCCTATAATTCACCCCTCCACCTT.

Remarks on this clonotype: It is likely a read error, because the conserved phenylalanine at the end of the CDR3 is missing. The DNA for the CDR3 is TGTGCCAGCAGCCGGTGCAACATTGAGCAGTTCCTC. This encodes CASSRCNIEQFL. The chain recombines TRBV12-3 or TRBV12-4 with TRBJ2-1; D remains unclear. Trimming left V 6 bases short and J 9 bases short, with 12 bases between. This CDR3 is built from 12 residues.

The chain carries TRBV18 and TRBJ2-5; 7 bases align to TRBD1. The V gene end was trimmed by 4 bases and the J gene end by 5 bases; junction bases not matched to a gene: 10. The CDR3 extends over 15 amino acids. CDR1 is KGHSH, CDR2 LQKENI, per germline. CDR3 residues: CASSQGQSHEETQYF. CDR3 in DNA: TGTGCCAGCTCACAGGGACAGAGTCACGAGGAGACCCAGTACTTC.

This clonotype was detected a few times. V is TRBV24-1 and J is TRBJ2-1, with a possible D match to TRBD1 (6 bases). This CDR3 has 16 residues. Trimming took off 5 bases at V and 0 bases at J, with 13 bases between the two ends. Germline V gives CDR1 KGHDR, CDR2 SFDVKD. CDR3 in amino acids: CATSGTDADSYNEQFF. The CDR3 nucleotides are TGTGCCACCAGTGGGACAGATGCGGACTCCTACAATGAGCAGTTCTTC.

Worth noting for this clonotype: Being one base from a much bigger clone, this may be a read error. The rearrangement joins TRBV28 to TRBJ2-1, with D possibly TRBD2 on 5 matching bases. Germline loops: CDR1 MDHEN, CDR2 SYDVKM. CDR3 length equals 15 residues. Here the CDR3 DNA reads TGTGCCAGCAGTCCTCGGACTCGCTCCCACAATGAGCAGTTCTTC. Translated, it gives CASSPRTRSHNEQFF.

About this clonotype itself: At one of its ends the junction is not consistent with the germline gene, which may arise from a read error. This rearrangement joins TRBV11-2 to TRBJ2-7, with 7 bases aligning to TRBD2. Germline V gene lookup returns CDR1 SGHAT and CDR2 FQNNGV. This CDR3 is built from 15 residues. Here the CDR3 reads CTRSLGGTIPYEQYF. In DNA form, the CDR3 reads TGTACCAGGAGCCTCGGCGGGACTATACCCTACGAGCAGTACTTC.

Details on this clonotype: The CDR3 ends on some other residue instead of the conserved phenylalanine or tryptophan, so this is likely a read error. The limits of the CDR3 on the DNA are not certain, so only TCRdb's listed CDR3 is given. The rearrangement joins TRBV12-3 or TRBV12-4 to TRBJ1-5; whether TRBD1, the table's D call, matches the DNA was not checked. The CDR3 is 11 residues long, counting both termini. This CDR3 is CASRGGGPHHL.

Turning to this clonotype: This could be a read error, since a much larger clone is one nucleotide away. The gene calls are TRBV4-1 and TRBJ2-3; D may be TRBD2 (5 bases). This CDR3 comprises 15 residues. CDR1 is MGHRA, CDR2 YSYEKL, per germline. V lost 3 bases and J lost 0, with 10 bases in between. CDR3 DNA: TGCGCCAGCAGCCAGCGGGTGGCGAGCACAGATACGCAGTATTTT. Residues: CASSQRVASTDTQYF.

Notes on this clonotype: Germline is not matched at one junction end, which may reflect a read error. As DNA, the CDR3 is TGTCCCAGCAAGACTAGTCCACTACGAAATGAGCAGTTCTTC. Translating gives CPSKTSPLRNEQFF. The chain joins TRBV11-2 to TRBJ2-1; maybe TRBD2 (6 bases). Per the germline V gene, CDR1 is SGHAT and CDR2 is FQNNGV. The CDR3 extends over 14 amino acids.